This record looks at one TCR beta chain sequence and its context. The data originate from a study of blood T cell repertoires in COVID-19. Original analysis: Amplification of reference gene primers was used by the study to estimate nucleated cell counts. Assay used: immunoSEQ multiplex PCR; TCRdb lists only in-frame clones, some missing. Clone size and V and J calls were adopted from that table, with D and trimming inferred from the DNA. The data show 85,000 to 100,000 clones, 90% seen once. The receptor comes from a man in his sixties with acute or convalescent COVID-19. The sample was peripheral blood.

The CDR3 region is CASSLVSGGANTQYF. The CDR3 DNA follows: TGTGCCAGCAGCTTAGTTAGCGGGGGGGCAAATACGCAGTATTTT. This sequence joins TRBV7-8 and TRBJ2-3; 11 nucleotides agree with TRBD2. Germline CDR1 reads SGHVS; CDR2 reads FQNEAQ. The CDR3 runs to 15 residues. The V gene end was trimmed by 1 base and the J gene end by 7 bases; junction bases not matched to a gene: 4.